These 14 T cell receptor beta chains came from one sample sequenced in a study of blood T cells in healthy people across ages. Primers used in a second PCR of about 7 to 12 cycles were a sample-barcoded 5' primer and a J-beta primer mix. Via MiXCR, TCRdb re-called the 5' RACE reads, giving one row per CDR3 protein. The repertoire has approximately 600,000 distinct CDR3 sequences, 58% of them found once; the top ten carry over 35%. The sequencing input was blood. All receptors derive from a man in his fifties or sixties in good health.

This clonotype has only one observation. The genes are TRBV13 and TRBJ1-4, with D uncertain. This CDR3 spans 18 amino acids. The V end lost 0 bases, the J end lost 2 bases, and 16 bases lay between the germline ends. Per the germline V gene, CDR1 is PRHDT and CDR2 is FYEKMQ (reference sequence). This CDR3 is CASSLGPPQPGTNEKLFF. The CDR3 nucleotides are TGTGCCAGCAGCTTAGGTCCACCTCAGCCGGGCACTAATGAAAAACTGTTTTTT.

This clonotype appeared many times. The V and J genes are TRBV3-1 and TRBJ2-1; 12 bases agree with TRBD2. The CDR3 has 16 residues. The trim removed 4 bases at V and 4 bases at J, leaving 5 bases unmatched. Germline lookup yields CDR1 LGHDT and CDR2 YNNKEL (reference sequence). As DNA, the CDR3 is TGTGCCAGCAGCCCTACCGGGACTAGCGGGTACAATGAGCAGTTCTTC. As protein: CASSPTGTSGYNEQFF.

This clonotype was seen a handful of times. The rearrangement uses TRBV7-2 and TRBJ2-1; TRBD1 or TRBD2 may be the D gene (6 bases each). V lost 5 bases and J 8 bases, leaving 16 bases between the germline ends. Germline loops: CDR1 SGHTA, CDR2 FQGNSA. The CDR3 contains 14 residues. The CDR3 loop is CASSPDSGADEQFF. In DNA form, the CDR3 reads TGTGCCAGCAGCCCCGACTCGGGGGCCGATGAGCAGTTCTTC.

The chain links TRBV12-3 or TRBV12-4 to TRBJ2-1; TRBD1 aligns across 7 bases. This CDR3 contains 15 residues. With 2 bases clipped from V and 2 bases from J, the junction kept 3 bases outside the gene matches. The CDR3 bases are TGTGCCAGCAGTTTACACAGGGGACCCTACAATGAGCAGTTCTTC. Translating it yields CASSLHRGPYNEQFF.

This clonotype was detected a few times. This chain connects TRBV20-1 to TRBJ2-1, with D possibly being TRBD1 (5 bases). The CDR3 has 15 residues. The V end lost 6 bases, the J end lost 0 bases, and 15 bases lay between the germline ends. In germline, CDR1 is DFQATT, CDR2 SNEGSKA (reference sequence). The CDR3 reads CSATRGANSYNEQFF. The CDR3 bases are TGCAGTGCCACCCGTGGGGCTAACTCCTACAATGAGCAGTTCTTC.

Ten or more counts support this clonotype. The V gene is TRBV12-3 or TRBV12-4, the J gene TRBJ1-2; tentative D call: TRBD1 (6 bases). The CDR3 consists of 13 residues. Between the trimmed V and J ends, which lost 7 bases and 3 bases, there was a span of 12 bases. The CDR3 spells CASTSYRDYGYTF. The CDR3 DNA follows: TGTGCCAGCACGTCTTACAGGGACTATGGCTACACCTTC.

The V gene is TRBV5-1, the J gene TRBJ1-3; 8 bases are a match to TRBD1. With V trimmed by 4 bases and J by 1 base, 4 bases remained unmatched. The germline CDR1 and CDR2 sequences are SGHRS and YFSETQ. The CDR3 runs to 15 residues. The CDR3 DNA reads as TGCGCCAGCAGCCAGGGACAGGCGTCTGGAAACACCATATATTTT. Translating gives CASSQGQASGNTIYF.

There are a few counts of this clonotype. CDR3 protein: CASSLLETSSGYTF. CDR3 DNA sequence: TGCGCCAGCAGCTTGTTGGAAACCTCCTCTGGCTACACCTTC. The chain links TRBV5-1 to TRBJ1-2, with D hard to call. V was pared by 1 base and J by 7 bases, with 14 bases between. This CDR3 is built from 14 residues. CDR1 and CDR2 from the germline V gene are SGHRS and YFSETQ.

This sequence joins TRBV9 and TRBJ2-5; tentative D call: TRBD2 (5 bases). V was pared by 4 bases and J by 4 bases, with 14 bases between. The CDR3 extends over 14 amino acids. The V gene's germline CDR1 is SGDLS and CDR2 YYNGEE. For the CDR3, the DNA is TGTGCCAGCAGCCCAGAAAGGAGGCGAGAGACCCAGTACTTC. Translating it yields CASSPERRRETQYF. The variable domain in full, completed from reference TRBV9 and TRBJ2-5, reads DSGVTQTPKHLITATGQRVTLRCSPRSGDLSVYWYQQSLDQGLQFLIQYYNGEERAKGNILERFSAQQFPDLHSELNLSSLELGDSALYFCASSPERRRETQYFGPGTRLLVL.

The CDR3 DNA follows: TGTGCCAGCAGCCAAGACTCCCACGGAAACATTCAGTACTTC. Translated, it gives CASSQDSHGNIQYF. V gene TRBV7-9 combines with J gene TRBJ2-4; no reliable D call. Germline V gene data show CDR1 as SEHNR and CDR2 as FQNEAQ (reference sequence). Trimming removed 5 bases from V and 6 bases from J, with 14 bases in between. The CDR3 contains 14 residues. Complete variable domain (other parts from reference TRBV7-9 and TRBJ2-4): DTGVSQNPRHKITKRGQNVTFRCDPISEHNRLYWYRQTLGQGPEFLTYFQNEAQLEKSRLLSDRFSAERPKGSFSTLEIQRTEQGDSAMYLCASSQDSHGNIQYFGAGTRLSVL.

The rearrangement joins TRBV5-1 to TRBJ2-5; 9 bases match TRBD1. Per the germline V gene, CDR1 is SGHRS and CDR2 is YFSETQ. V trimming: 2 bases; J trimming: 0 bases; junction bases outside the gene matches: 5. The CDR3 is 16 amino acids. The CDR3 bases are TGCGCCAGCAGCTTATCCTACAGGGGGCACCAAGAGACCCAGTACTTC. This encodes CASSLSYRGHQETQYF.

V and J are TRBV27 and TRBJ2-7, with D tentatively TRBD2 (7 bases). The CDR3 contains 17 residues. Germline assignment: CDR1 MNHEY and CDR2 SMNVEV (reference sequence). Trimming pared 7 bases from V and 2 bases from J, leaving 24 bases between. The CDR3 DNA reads TGTGCCAGCAACTTAGGGGGGGTTAGAACCGAAACCTACGAGCAGTACTTC. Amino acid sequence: CASNLGGVRTETYEQYF.

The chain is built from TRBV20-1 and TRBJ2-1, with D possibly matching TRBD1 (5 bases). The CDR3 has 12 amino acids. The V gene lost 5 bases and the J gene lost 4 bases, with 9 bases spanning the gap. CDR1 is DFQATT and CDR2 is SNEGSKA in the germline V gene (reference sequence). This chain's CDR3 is CSALPGYNEQFF. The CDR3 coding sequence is TGCAGTGCTCTCCCAGGGTACAATGAGCAGTTCTTC.

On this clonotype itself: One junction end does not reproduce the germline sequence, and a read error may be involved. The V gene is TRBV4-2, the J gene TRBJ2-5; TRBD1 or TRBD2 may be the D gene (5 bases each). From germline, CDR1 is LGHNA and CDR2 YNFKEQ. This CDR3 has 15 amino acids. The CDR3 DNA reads TGTGCCTGCAGCCAAGTCGGGACCCAGGAAGGGACCCAGTACTTC. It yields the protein CACSQVGTQEGTQYF.